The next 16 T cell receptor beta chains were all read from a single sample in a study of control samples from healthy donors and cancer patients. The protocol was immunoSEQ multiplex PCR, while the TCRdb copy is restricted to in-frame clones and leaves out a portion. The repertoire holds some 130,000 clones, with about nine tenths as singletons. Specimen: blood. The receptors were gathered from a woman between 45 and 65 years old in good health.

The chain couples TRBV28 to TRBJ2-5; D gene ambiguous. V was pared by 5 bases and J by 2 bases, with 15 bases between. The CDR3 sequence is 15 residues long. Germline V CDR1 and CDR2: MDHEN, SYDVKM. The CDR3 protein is CASSPPSGGQETQYF. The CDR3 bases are TGTGCCAGCAGTCCCCCCTCGGGCGGTCAAGAGACCCAGTACTTC.

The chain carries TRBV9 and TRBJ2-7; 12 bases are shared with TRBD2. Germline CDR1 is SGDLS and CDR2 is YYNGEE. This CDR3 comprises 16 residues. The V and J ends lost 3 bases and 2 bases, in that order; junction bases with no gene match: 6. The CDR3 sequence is CASSGLAGDNPYEQYF. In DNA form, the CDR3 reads TGTGCCAGCAGCGGACTAGCGGGAGACAATCCCTACGAGCAGTACTTC.

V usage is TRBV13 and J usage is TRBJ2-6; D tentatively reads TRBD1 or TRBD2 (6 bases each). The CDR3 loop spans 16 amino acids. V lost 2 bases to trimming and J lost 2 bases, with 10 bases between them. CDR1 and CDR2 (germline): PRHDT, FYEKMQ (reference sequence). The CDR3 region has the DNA TGTGCCAGCAGCTTATGGGGGGCGGCTGGGGCCAACGTCCTGACTTTC. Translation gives CASSLWGAAGANVLTF.

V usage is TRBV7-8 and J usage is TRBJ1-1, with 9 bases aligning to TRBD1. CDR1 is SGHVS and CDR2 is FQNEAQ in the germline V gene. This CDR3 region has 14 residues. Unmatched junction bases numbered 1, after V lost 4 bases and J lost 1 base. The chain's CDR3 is CASSSDRGNTEAFF. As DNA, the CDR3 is TGTGCCAGCAGCTCGGACAGGGGGAACACTGAAGCTTTCTTT.

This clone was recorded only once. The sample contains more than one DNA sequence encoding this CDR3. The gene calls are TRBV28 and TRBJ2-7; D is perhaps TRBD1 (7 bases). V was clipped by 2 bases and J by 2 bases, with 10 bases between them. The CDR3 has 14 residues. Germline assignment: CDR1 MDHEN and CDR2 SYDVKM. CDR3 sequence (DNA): TGTGCCAGCAGTTTAGGAGGGGGCCCCTACGAGCAGTACTTC. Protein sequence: CASSLGGGPYEQYF.

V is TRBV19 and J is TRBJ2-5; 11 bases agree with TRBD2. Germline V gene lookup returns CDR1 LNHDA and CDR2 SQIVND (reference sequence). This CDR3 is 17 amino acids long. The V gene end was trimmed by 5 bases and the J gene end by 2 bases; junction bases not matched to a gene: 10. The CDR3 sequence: CASSPHTGTSGQETQYF. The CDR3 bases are TGTGCCAGTAGTCCCCATACCGGGACTAGCGGACAAGAGACCCAGTACTTC.

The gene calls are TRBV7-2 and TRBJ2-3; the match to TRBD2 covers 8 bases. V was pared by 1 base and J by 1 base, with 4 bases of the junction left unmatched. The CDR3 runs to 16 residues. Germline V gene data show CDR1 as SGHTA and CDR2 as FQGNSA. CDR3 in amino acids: CASSLVPGRGTDTQYF. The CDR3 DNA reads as TGTGCCAGCAGCTTAGTTCCCGGGAGGGGCACAGATACGCAGTATTTT.

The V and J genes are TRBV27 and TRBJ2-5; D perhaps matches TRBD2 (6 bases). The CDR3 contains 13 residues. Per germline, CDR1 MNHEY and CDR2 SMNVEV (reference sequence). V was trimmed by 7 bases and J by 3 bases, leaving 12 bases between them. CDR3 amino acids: CASTLIAEETQYF. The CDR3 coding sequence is TGTGCCAGCACCTTAATAGCGGAAGAGACCCAGTACTTC.

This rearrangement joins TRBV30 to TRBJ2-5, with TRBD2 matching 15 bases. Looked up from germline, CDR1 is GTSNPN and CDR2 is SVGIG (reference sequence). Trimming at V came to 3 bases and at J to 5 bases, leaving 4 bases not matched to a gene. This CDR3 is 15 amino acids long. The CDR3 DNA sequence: TGTGCCTGGAGCCCCGGACTAGCGGGGGGGGAGACCCAGTACTTC. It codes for CAWSPGLAGGETQYF.

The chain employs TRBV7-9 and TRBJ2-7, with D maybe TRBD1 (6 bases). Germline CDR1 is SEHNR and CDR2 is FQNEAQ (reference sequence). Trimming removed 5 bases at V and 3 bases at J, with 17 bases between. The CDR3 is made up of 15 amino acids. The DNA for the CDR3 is TGTGCCAGCAGCCGACTTGACAGGACTGGCTACGAGCAGTACTTC. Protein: CASSRLDRTGYEQYF.

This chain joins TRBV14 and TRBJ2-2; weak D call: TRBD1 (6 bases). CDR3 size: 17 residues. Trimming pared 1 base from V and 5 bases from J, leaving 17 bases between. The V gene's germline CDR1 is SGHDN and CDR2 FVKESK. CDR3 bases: TGTGCCAGCAGCCAAGTCTTGGGGGCCCCAGGGACCGGGGAGCTGTTTTTT. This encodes CASSQVLGAPGTGELFF.

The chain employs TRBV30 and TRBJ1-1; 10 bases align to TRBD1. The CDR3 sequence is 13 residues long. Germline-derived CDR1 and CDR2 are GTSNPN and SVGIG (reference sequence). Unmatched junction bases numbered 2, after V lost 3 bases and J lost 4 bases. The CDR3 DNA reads TGTGCCTGGAGGAGGACAGGGGGCACTGAAGCTTTCTTT. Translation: CAWRRTGGTEAFF.

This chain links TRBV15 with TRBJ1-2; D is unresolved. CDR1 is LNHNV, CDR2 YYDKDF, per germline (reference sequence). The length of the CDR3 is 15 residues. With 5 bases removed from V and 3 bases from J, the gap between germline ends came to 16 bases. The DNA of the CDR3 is TGTGCCACCAGCTCAACCACCACCGGGGACTATGGCTACACCTTC. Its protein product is CATSSTTTGDYGYTF. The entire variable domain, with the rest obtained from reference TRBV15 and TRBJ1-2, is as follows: DAMVIQNPRYQVTQFGKPVTLSCSQTLNHNVMYWYQQKSSQAPKLLFHYYDKDFNNEADTPDNFQSRRPNTSFCFLDIRSPGLGDTAMYLCATSSTTTGDYGYTFGSGTRLTVV.

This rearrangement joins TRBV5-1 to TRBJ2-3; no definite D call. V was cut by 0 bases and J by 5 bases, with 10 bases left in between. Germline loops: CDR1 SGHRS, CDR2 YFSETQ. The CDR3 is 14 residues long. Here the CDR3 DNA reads TGCGCCAGCAGCTTGGGCGGCAAGTTAGATACGCAGTATTTT. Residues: CASSLGGKLDTQYF.

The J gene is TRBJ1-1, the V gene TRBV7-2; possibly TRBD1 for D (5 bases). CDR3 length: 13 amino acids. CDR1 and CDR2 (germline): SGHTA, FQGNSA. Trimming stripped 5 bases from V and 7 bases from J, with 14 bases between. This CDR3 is CASSPGAGNEAFF. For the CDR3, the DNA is TGTGCCAGCAGCCCTGGGGCGGGGAATGAAGCTTTCTTT. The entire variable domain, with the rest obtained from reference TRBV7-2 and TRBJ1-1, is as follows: GAGVSQSPSNKVTEKGKDVELRCDPISGHTALYWYRQSLGQGLEFLIYFQGNSAPDKSGLPSDRFSAERTGGSVSTLTIQRTQQEDSAVYLCASSPGAGNEAFFGQGTRLTVV.

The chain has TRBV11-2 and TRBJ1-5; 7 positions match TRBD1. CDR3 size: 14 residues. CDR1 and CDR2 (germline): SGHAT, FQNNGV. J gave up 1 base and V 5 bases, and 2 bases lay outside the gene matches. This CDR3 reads CASSNRGSNQPQHF. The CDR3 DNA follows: TGTGCCAGCAGCAACAGGGGAAGCAATCAGCCCCAGCATTTT.